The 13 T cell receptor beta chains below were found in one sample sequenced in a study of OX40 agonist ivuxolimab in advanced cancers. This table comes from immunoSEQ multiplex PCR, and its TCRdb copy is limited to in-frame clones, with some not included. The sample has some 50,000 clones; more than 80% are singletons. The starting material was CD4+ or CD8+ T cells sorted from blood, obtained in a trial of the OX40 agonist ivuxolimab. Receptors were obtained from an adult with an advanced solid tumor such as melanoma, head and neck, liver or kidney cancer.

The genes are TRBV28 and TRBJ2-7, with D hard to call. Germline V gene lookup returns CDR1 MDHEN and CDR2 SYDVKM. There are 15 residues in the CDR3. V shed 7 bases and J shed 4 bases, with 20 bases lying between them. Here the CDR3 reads CASTVSSVGYYEQYF. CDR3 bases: TGTGCCAGCACGGTTTCATCCGTGGGGTATTACGAGCAGTACTTC.

The CDR3, as DNA: TGTGCCAGCAGCATCCGAGGGACTAGCGGGAGCTCCTACAATGAGCAGTTCTTC. Translation: CASSIRGTSGSSYNEQFF. The chain has TRBV28 and TRBJ2-1, with 14 bases matching TRBD2. The length of the CDR3 is 18 residues. Per germline, CDR1 MDHEN and CDR2 SYDVKM. The V segment lost 6 bases and the J segment 0 bases; nucleotides outside the gene matches: 7.

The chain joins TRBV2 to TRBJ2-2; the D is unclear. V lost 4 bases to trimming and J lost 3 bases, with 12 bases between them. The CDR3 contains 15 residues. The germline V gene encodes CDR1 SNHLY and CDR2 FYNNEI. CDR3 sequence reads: CASSVSGEHTGELFF. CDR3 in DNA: TGTGCCAGCAGTGTGTCAGGCGAACACACCGGGGAGCTGTTTTTT.

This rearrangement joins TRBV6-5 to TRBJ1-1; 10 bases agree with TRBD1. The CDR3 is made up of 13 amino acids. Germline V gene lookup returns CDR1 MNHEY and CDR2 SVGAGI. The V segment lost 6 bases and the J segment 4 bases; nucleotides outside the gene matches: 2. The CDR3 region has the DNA TGTGCCAGCAGAGACAGGGGGCCCACTGAAGCTTTCTTT. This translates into CASRDRGPTEAFF.

The CDR3 nucleotides read TGTGCCAGTAGGCCGGATAGCGGGAGTAAGGTCGGGGAGCTGTTTTTT. Its protein product is CASRPDSGSKVGELFF. V usage is TRBV19 and J usage is TRBJ2-2; 9 nucleotides match TRBD2. The CDR3 contains 16 residues. Losses at the gene ends were 6 bases for V and 7 bases for J; bases not matched to a gene: 12. Germline CDR1 reads LNHDA; CDR2 reads SQIVND (reference sequence).

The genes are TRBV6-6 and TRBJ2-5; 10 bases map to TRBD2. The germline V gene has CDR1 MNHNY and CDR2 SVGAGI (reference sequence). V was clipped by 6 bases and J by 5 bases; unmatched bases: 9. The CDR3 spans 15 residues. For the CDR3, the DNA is TGTGCCAGCAGAAAACTAGCGGGATACCGGGAGACCCAGTACTTC. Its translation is CASRKLAGYRETQYF.

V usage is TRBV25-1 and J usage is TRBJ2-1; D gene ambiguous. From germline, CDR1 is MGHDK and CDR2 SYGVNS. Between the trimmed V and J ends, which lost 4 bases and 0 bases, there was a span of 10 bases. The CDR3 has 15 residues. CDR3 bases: TGTGCCAGCAGTGTGATCCCGAGCTCCTACAATGAGCAGTTCTTC. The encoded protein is CASSVIPSSYNEQFF. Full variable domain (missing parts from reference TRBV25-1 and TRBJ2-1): EADIYQTPRYLVIGTGKKITLECSQTMGHDKMYWYQQDPGMELHLIHYSYGVNSTEKGDLSSESTVSRIRTEHFPLTLESARPSHTSQYLCASSVIPSSYNEQFFGPGTRLTVL.

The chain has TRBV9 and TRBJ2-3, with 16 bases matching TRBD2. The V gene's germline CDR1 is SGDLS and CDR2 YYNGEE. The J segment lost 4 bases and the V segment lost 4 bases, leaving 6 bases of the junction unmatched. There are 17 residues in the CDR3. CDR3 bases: TGTGCCAGCAGCCCGGGACTAGCGGGAGGGAGGGCAGATACGCAGTATTTT. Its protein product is CASSPGLAGGRADTQYF.

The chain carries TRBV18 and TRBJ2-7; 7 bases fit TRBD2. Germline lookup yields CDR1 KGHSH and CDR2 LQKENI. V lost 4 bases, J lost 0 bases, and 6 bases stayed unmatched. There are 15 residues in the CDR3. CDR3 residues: CASSLTGTISYEQYF. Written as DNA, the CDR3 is TGTGCCAGCTCACTCACCGGGACTATCTCCTACGAGCAGTACTTC.

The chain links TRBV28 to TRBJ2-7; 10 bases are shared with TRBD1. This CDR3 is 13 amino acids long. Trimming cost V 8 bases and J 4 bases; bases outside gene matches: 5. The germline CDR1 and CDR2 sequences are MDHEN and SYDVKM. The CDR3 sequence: CASFPGQGYEQYF. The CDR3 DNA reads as TGTGCCAGCTTCCCGGGACAGGGGTACGAGCAGTACTTC. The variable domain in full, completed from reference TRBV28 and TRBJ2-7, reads DVKVTQSSRYLVKRTGEKVFLECVQDMDHENMFWYRQDPGLGLRLIYFSYDVKMKEKGDIPEGYSVSREKKERFSLILESASTNQTSMYLCASFPGQGYEQYFGPGTRLTVT.

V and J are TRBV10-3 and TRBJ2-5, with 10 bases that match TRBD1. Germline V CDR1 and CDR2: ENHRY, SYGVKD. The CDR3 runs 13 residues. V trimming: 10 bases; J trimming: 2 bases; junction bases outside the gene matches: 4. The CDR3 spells CATGDRGQETQYF. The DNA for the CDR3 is TGTGCCACCGGGGACAGGGGTCAAGAGACCCAGTACTTC.

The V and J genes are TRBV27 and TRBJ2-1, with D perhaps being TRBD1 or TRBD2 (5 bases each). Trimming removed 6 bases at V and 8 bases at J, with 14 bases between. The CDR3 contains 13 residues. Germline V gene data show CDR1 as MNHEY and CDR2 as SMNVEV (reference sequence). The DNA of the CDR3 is TGTGCCAGCAGCAGGGACCGGGGCTATGAGCAGTTCTTC. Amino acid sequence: CASSRDRGYEQFF.

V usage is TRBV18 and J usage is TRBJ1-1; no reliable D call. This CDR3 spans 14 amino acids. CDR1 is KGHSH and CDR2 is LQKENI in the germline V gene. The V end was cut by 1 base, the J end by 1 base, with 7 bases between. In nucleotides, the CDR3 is TGTGCCAGCTCACCACAAGACCCGAACACTGAAGCTTTCTTT. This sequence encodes CASSPQDPNTEAFF.